The clone carrying this T cell receptor beta chain was found many times. Its cognate antigen is unknown. This specimen comes from a study of T-cell memory formation after mild COVID-19. CDR1 and CDR2 (germline): SEHNR, FQNEAQ (reference sequence). V shed 5 bases, J shed 5 bases, and the junction held 9 bases outside the gene matches. CDR3 length: 15 residues. Study findings and constraints: Memory cells collected pre-infection included some clones that later responded, suggesting cross-reactive memory joined. From day 15 to 85, contracting clones were balanced between CD4 and CD8, whereas later expanders leaned toward CD4+.

TCRdb redid the calling of the 5' RACE reads with MiXCR, one entry per CDR3 protein. The sample carries under 700,000 distinct CDR3 sequences, roughly 20% recorded once. This sequence was found in an adult woman who had mild COVID-19 (a few samples of this study predate the infection). Cell type and time point are not known. Sequencing input: PBMCs or a T cell subset sorted from them (not recorded which). J is TRBJ2-7 and V is TRBV7-9, with 10 bases lining up with TRBD1. CDR3 residues: CASSPRDRGLDEQYF. CDR3 nucleotide sequence: TGTGCCAGCAGCCCCCGGGACAGGGGTCTCGACGAGCAGTACTTC. The variable domain in full, completed from reference TRBV7-9 and TRBJ2-7, reads DTGVSQNPRHKITKRGQNVTFRCDPISEHNRLYWYRQTLGQGPEFLTYFQNEAQLEKSRLLSDRFSAERPKGSFSTLEIQRTEQGDSAMYLCASSPRDRGLDEQYFGPGTRLTVT.